This TCR beta chain is drawn from a study of T cells in Graves' hyperthyroidism and ophthalmopathy. With 6 bases removed from V and 4 bases from J, the gap between germline ends came to 13 bases. The CDR3 consists of 13 residues. Germline lookup yields CDR1 MDHEN and CDR2 SYDVKM. This clonotype was picked up many times. TCR beta CDR3 sequences were amplified from RNA transcripts. HTBI primers were used for first-round RT-PCR of the TCR CDR3. Using its own MiXCR run on the multiplex PCR reads, TCRdb lists one record per CDR3 protein. The sample consists of fewer than 750,000 distinct CDR3 sequences, approximately 15% of them appearing once.

V is TRBV28 and J is TRBJ2-7; tentatively, D is TRBD1 (5 bases). Sample: blood. The origin of this receptor is a woman aged 40 to 50 with Graves' ophthalmopathy. This CDR3 reads CASRAAGQYEQYF. DNA for the CDR3: TGTGCCAGCAGAGCCGCAGGGCAGTACGAGCAGTACTTC.